This TCR beta chain was sequenced for a study of human CD8 memory T cell subsets. Study-wide results and caveats: High, similar diversity marked stem-like memory and precursor exhausted T cells but not effector memory cells.

The authors made TCR beta libraries using UMI-labeled 5' RACE. TCRdb reprocessed the 5' RACE reads, keeping one entry per CDR3 protein, no DNA. The sample spans about 6,200 distinct CDR3 sequences; the ten largest clones claim 35% to 40%. As regards this clonotype: Its antigen is not known.

The authors drew RNA from duplicate vials of about 150,000 sorted CD8+ T cells per subset. Specimen: CD8+ effector memory T cells (TEM) sorted from PBMCs. Subset described: effector memory CD8 T cells, CCR7- CD45RO+ CD95+. The clonotype was recovered from a human donor in good health.

The CDR3 loop is CASSGRAYNEQFF. The chain recombines TRBV6-2 or TRBV6-3 with TRBJ2-1. Germline V CDR1 and CDR2: MNHEY, SVGEGT. The CDR3 is 13 residues long.